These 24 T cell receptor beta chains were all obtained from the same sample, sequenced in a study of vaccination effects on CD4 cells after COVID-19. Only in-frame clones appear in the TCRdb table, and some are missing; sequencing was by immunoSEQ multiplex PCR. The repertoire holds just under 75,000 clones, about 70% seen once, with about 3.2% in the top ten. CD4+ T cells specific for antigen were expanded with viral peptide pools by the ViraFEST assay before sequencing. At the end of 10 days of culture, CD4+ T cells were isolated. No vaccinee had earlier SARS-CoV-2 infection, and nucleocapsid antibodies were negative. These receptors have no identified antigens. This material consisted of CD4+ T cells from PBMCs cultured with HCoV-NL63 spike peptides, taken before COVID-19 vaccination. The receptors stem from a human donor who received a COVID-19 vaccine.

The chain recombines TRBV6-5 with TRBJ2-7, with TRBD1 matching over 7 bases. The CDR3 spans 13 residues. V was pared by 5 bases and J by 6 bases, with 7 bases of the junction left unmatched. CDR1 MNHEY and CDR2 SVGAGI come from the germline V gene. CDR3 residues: CASSMGPGGEQYV. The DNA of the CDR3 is TGTGCCAGCAGTATGGGCCCAGGGGGCGAGCAGTACGTC.

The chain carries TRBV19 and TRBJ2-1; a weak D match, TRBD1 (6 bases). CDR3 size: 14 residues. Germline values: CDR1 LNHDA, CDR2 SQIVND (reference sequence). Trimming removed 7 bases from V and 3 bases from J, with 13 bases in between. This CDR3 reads CASTTDRSYNEQFF. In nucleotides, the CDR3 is TGTGCCAGTACGACGGACAGAAGCTACAATGAGCAGTTCTTC.

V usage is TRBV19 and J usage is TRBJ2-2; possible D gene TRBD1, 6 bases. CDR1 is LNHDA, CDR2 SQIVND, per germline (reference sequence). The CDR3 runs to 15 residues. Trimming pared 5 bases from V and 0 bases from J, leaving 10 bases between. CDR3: CASSLRTANTGELFF. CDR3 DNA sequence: TGTGCCAGTAGTCTCAGGACAGCGAACACCGGGGAGCTGTTTTTT.

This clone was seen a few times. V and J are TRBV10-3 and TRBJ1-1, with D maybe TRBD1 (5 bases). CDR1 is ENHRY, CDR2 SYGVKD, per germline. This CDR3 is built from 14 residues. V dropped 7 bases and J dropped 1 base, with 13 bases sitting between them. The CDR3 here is CAIKEGATNTEAFF. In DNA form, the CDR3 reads TGTGCCATCAAAGAAGGGGCGACGAACACTGAAGCTTTCTTT.

CDR3 DNA sequence: TGTGCCACCAGCGGGGGGGCGAACACCGGGGAGCTGTTTTTT. Its translation: CATSGGANTGELFF. This chain links TRBV15 with TRBJ2-2; 7 bases are shared with TRBD2. The CDR3 loop spans 14 amino acids. Looked up from germline, CDR1 is LNHNV and CDR2 is YYDKDF (reference sequence). V lost 5 bases and J lost 0; bases outside the gene matches: 0.

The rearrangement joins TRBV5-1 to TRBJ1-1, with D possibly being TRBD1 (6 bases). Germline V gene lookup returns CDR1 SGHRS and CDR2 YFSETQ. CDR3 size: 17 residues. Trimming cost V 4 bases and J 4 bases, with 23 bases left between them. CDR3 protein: CASSLIQGEGVRTEAFF. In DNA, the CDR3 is TGCGCCAGCAGCCTGATACAGGGTGAAGGAGTGCGCACTGAAGCTTTCTTT.

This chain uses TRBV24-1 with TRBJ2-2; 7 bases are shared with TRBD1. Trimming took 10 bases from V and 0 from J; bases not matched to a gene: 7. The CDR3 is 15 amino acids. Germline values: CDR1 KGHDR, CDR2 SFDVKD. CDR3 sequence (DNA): TGTGCCACTGCCCCCGGGACAGCGAACACCGGGGAGCTGTTTTTT. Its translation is CATAPGTANTGELFF.

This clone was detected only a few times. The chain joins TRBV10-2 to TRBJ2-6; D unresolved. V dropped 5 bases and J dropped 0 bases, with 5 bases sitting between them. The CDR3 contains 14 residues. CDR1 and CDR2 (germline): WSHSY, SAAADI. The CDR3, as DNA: TGCGCCAGCAGTCGGCGCTCTGGGGCCAACGTCCTGACTTTC. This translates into CASSRRSGANVLTF.

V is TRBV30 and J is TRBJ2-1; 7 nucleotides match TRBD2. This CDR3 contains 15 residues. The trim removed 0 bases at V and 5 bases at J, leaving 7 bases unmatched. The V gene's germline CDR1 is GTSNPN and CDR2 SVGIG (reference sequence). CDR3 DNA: TGTGCCTGGAGTGTAGGGCGGGGGTTAAACAATGAGCAGTTCTTC. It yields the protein CAWSVGRGLNNEQFF.

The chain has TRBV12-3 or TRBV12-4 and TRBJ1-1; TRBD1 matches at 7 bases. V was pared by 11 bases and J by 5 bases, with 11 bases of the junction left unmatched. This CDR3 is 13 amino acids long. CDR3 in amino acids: CAVTRQGRTEAFF. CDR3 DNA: TGTGCCGTAACCAGACAGGGACGGACTGAAGCTTTCTTT.

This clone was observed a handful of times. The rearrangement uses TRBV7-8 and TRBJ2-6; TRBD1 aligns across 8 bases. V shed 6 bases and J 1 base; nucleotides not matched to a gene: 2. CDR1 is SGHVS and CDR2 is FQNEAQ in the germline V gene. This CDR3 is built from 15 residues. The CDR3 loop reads CASRRTGSGANVLTF. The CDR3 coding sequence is TGTGCCAGCAGAAGGACAGGGTCTGGGGCCAACGTCCTGACTTTC.

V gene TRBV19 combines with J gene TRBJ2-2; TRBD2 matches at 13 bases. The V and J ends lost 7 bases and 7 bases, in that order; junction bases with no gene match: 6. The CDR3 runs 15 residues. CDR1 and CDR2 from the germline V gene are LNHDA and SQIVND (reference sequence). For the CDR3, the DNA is TGTGCCAGTACCCAGACTAGCGGGGGGCTCGGGGAGCTGTTTTTT. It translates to CASTQTSGGLGELFF.

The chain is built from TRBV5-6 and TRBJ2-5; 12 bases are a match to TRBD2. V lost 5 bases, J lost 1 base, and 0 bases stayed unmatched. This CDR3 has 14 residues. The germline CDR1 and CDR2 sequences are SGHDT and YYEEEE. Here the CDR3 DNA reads TGTGCCAGCAGACTAGCGGGGGGCCAAGAGACCCAGTACTTC. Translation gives CASRLAGGQETQYF. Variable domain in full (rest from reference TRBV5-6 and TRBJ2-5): DAGVTQSPTHLIKTRGQQVTLRCSPKSGHDTVSWYQQALGQGPQFIFQYYEEEERQRGNFPDRFSGHQFPNYSSELNVNALLLGDSALYLCASRLAGGQETQYFGPGTRLLVL.

The CDR3 region has the DNA TGTGCCAGCTCCCCCATTGCGGCGGGAGGCGCTAACTATGGCTACACCTTC. It is translated as CASSPIAAGGANYGYTF. The genes are TRBV18 and TRBJ1-2; D unclear. Per the germline V gene, CDR1 is KGHSH and CDR2 is LQKENI. V was shortened by 6 bases and J by 0 bases, with 20 bases between the two germline ends. The length of the CDR3 is 17 residues. Using reference TRBV18 and TRBJ1-2 for the parts outside the CDR3, the full variable domain is NAGVMQNPRHLVRRRGQEARLRCSPMKGHSHVYWYRQLPEEGLKFMVYLQKENIIDESGMPKERFSAEFPKEGPSILRIQQVVRGDSAAYFCASSPIAAGGANYGYTFGSGTRLTVV.

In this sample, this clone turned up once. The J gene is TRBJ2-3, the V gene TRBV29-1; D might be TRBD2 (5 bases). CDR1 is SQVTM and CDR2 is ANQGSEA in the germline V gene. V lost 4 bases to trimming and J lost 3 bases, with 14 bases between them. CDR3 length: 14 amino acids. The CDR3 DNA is TGCAGCGTTGGCAATTTGGGCGGGACAGATACGCAGTATTTT. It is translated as CSVGNLGGTDTQYF.

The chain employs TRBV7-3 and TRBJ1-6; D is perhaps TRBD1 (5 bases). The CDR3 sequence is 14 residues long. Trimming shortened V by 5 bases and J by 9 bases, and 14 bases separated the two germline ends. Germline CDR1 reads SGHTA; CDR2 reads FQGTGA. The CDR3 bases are TGTGCCAGCAGCCCCACAGGCCCGGGTTCACCCCTCCACTTT. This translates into CASSPTGPGSPLHF.

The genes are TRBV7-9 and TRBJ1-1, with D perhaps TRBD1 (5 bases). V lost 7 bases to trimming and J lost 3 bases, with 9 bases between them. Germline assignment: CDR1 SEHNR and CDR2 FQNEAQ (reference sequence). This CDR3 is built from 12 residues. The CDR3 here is CASMGDYTEAFF. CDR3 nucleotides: TGTGCCAGCATGGGGGATTACACTGAAGCTTTCTTT.

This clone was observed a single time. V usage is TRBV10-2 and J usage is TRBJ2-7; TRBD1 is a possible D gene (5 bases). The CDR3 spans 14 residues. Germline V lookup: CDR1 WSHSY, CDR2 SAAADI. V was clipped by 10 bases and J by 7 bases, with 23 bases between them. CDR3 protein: CATARTLLNVEQYV. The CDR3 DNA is TGCGCCACGGCCCGGACACTTTTAAACGTAGAGCAGTACGTC.

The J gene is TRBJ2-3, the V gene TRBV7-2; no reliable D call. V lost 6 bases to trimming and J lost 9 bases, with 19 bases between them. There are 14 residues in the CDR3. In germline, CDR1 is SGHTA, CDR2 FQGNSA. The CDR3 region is CASSFVPQPETQYF. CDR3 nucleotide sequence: TGTGCCAGCAGTTTTGTCCCTCAACCCGAAACGCAGTATTTT.

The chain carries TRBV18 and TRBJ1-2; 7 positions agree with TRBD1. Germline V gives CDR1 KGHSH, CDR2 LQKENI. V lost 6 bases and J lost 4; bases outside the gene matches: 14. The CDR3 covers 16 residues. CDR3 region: CASSRSTGELSYGYTF. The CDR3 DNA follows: TGTGCCAGCTCTCGCAGTACAGGGGAGCTTTCCTATGGCTACACCTTC.

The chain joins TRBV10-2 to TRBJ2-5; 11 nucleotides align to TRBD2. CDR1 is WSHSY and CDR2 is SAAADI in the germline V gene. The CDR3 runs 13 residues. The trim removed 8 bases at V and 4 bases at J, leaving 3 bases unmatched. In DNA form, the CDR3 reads TGCGCCAGCCAGGGGACTAGCGGAGAGACCCAGTACTTC. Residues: CASQGTSGETQYF.

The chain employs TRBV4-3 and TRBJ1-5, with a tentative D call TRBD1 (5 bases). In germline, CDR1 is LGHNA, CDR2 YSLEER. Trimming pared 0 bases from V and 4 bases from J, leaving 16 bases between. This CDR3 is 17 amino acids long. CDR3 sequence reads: CASSQDRGWGRNQPQHF. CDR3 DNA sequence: TGCGCCAGCAGCCAAGATCGTGGGTGGGGGAGGAATCAGCCCCAGCATTTT.

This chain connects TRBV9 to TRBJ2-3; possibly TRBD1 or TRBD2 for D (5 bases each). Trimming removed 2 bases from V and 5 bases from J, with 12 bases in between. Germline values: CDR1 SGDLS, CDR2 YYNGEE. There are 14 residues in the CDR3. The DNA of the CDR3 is TGTGCCAGCAGCGTGGGACCTGTGGGAGATACGCAGTATTTT. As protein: CASSVGPVGDTQYF.

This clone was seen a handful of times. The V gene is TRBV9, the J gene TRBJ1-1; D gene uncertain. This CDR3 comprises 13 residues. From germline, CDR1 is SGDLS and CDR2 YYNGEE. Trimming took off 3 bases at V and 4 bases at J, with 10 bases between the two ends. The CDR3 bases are TGTGCCAGCAGCGAATGGGAGCTCACTGAAGCTTTCTTT. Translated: CASSEWELTEAFF.